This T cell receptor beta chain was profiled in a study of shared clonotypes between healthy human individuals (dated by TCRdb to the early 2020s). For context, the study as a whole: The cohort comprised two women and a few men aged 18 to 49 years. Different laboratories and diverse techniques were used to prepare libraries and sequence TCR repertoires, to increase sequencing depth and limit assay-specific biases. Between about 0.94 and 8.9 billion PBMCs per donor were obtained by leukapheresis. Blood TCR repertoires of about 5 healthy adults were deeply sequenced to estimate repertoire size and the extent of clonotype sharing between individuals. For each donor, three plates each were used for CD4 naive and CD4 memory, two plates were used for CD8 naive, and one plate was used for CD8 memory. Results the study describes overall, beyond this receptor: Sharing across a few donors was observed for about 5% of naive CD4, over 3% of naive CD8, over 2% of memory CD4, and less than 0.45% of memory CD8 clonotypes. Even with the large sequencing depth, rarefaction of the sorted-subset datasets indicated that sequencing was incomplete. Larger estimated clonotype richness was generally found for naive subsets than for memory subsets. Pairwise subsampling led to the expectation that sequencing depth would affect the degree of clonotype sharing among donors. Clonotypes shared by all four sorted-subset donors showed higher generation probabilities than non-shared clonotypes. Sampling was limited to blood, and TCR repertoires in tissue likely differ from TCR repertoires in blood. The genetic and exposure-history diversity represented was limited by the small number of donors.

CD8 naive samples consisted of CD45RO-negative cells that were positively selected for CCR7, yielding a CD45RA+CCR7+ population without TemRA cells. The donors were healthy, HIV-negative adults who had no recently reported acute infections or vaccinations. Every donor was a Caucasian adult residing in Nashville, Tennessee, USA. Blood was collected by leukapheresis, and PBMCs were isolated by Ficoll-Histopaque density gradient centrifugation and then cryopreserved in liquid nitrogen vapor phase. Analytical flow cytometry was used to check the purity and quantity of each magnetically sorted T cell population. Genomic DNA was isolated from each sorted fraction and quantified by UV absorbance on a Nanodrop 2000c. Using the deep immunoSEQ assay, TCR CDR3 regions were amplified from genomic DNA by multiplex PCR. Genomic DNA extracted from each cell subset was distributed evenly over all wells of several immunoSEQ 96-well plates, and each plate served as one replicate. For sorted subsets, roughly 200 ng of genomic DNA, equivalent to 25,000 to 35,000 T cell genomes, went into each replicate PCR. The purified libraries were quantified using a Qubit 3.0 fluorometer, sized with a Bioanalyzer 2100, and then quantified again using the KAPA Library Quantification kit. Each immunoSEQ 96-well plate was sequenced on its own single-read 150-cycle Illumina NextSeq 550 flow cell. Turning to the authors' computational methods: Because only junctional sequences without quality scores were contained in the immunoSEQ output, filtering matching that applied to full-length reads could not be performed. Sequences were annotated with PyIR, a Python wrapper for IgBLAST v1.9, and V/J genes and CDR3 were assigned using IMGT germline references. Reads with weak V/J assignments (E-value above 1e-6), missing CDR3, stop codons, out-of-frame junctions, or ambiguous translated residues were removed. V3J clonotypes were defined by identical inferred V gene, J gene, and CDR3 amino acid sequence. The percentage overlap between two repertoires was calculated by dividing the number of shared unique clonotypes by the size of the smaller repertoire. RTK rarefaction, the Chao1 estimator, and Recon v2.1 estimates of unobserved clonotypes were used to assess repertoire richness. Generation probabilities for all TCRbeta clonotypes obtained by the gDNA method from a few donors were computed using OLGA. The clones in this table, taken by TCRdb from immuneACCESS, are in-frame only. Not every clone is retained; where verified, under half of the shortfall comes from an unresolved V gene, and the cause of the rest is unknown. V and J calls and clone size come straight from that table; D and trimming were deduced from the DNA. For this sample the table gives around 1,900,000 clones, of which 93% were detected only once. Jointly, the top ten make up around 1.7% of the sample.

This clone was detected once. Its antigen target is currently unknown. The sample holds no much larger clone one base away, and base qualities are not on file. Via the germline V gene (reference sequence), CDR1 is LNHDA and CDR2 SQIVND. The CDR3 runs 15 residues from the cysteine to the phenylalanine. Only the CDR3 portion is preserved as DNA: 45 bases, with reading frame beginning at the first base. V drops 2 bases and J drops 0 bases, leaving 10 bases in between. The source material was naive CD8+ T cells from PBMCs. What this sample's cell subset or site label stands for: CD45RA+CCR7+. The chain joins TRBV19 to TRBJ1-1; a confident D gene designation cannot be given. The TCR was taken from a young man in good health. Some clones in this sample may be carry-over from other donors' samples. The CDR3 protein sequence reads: CASSISEGLNTEAFF. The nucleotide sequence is TGTGCCAGTAGTATAAGTGAAGGGTTGAACACTGAAGCTTTCTTT.